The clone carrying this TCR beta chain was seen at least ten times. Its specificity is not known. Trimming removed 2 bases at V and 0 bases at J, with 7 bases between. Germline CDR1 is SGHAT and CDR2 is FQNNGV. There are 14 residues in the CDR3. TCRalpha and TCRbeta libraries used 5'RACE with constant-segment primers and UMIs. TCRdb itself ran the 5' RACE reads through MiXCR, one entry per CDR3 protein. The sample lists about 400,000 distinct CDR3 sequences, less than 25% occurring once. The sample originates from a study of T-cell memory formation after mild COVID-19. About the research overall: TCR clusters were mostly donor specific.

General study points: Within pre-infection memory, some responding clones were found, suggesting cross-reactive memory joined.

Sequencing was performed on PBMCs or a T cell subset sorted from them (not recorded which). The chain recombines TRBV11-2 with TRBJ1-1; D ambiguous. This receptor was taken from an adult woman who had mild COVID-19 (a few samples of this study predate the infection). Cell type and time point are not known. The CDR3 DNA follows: TGTGCCAGCAGCTTAAAGGGAATGAACACTGAAGCTTTCTTT. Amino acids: CASSLKGMNTEAFF. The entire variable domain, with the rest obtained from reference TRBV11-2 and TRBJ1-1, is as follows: EAGVAQSPRYKIIEKRQSVAFWCNPISGHATLYWYQQILGQGPKLLIQFQNNGVVDDSQLPKDRFSAERLKGVDSTLKIQPAKLEDSAVYLCASSLKGMNTEAFFGQGTRLTVV.